This passage covers 20 T cell receptor beta chains from one sample sequenced in a study of identical twins. A single record per CDR3 protein comes from TCRdb applying MiXCR to the 5' RACE reads. The sample consists of a few hundred thousand distinct CDR3 sequences, around 9% of them appearing once. The material sequenced was naive T cells sorted from blood. These receptors were collected from a woman aged 50 to 60 in good health.

This clonotype occurred a few times. The chain couples TRBV27 to TRBJ2-1; D perhaps matches TRBD2 (5 bases). With 2 bases removed from V and 7 bases from J, the gap between germline ends came to 9 bases. The CDR3 runs 13 residues. Germline loops: CDR1 MNHEY, CDR2 SMNVEV (reference sequence). CDR3 sequence: CASSLEGDNEQFF. The CDR3 DNA is TGTGCCAGCAGTTTAGAGGGTGATAATGAGCAGTTCTTC.

The rearrangement uses TRBV2 and TRBJ1-6; maybe TRBD1 (5 bases). Germline lookup yields CDR1 SNHLY and CDR2 FYNNEI. The CDR3 length is 15 residues. Trimming took off 2 bases at V and 6 bases at J, with 11 bases between the two ends. The CDR3 loop is CASSESTDSNSPLHF. In nucleotides, the CDR3 is TGTGCCAGCAGTGAATCAACAGACAGTAATTCACCCCTCCACTTT.

Ten or more counts support this clonotype. The chain combines TRBV6-6 with TRBJ2-3; D gene uncertain. V was pared by 5 bases and J by 7 bases, with 7 bases between. CDR1 is MNHNY and CDR2 is SVGAGI in the germline V gene (reference sequence). CDR3 length: 11 residues. As DNA, the CDR3 is TGTGCCAGCAGTAAGAAGAATACGCAGTATTTT. Encoded protein: CASSKKNTQYF.

Many counts were recorded for this clonotype. The V gene is TRBV6-1, the J gene TRBJ2-1; D not certain. Trimming took 5 bases from V and 6 from J, leaving 14 bases between them. Per the germline V gene, CDR1 is MNHNS and CDR2 is SASEGT. The CDR3 runs to 14 residues. CDR3 DNA: TGTGCCAGCAGTCAACTACCAATAGGCAATGAGCAGTTCTTC. Its translation is CASSQLPIGNEQFF.

V is TRBV28 and J is TRBJ2-7; D remains ambiguous. The CDR3 consists of 15 residues. V was pared by 5 bases and J by 1 base, with 15 bases between. Germline loops: CDR1 MDHEN, CDR2 SYDVKM. The CDR3 sequence is CASSDVGVPSYEQYF. CDR3 DNA sequence: TGTGCCAGCAGTGATGTAGGAGTCCCTTCCTACGAGCAGTACTTC.

This clonotype was observed a few times. The genes are TRBV3-1 and TRBJ1-3; 7 bases agree with TRBD1. CDR3 length: 14 residues. V gave up 2 bases and J gave up 5 bases; unmatched junction bases: 3. Germline loops: CDR1 LGHDT, CDR2 YNNKEL (reference sequence). CDR3 residues: CASSQPGQRNTIYF. The CDR3 coding sequence is TGTGCCAGCAGCCAACCGGGACAGCGAAACACCATATATTTT.

This clonotype was seen ten or more times. The chain links TRBV6-5 to TRBJ2-5; D is ambiguous. There are 11 residues in the CDR3. Germline assignment: CDR1 MNHEY and CDR2 SVGAGI. The V and J ends lost 1 base and 7 bases respectively, with 4 bases between them. CDR3 in DNA: TGTGCCAGCAGTTACTTAGGGACCCAGTACTTC. It is translated as CASSYLGTQYF.

This clonotype was observed a few times. The chain combines TRBV5-1 with TRBJ2-1; no definite D call. This CDR3 spans 17 amino acids. Per the germline V gene, CDR1 is SGHRS and CDR2 is YFSETQ. V gave up 2 bases and J gave up 0 bases, with 15 bases separating them. The CDR3 DNA reads TGCGCCAGCAGCTTCCCACGGGCGAAGAGCTCCTACAATGAGCAGTTCTTC. Its translation: CASSFPRAKSSYNEQFF.

This clonotype was counted many times. The chain joins TRBV6-2 or TRBV6-3 to TRBJ2-3; 7 positions match TRBD2. Germline trimming cut 2 bases from V and 14 bases from J; bases unmatched to any gene: 16. The germline V gene encodes CDR1 MNHEY and CDR2 SVGEGT. The CDR3 runs to 15 residues. DNA for the CDR3: TGTGCCAGCAGTTACAAACGAACTAGCGAGGAATTACGGTATTTT. The encoded protein is CASSYKRTSEELRYF.

The chain carries TRBV5-5 and TRBJ2-3; weak D call: TRBD1 (5 bases). V lost 3 bases and J 0 bases, leaving 14 bases between the germline ends. The CDR3 has 16 residues. Germline CDR1 and CDR2: SGHKS and YYEKEE (reference sequence). The CDR3 DNA reads as TGTGCCAGCAGCTACGACAGTGCTATTAGCACAGATACGCAGTATTTT. Protein: CASSYDSAISTDTQYF. Drawing the rest from reference TRBV5-5 and TRBJ2-3, the complete variable domain is DAGVTQSPTHLIKTRGQQVTLRCSPISGHKSVSWYQQVLGQGPQFIFQYYEKEERGRGNFPDRFSARQFPNYSSELNVNALLLGDSALYLCASSYDSAISTDTQYFGPGTRLTVL.

The CDR3 coding sequence is TGTGCCAGTAGTATAGGGACAGGGGAATACGAGCAGTACTTC. Amino acid sequence: CASSIGTGEYEQYF. The genes are TRBV19 and TRBJ2-7, with TRBD1 identical over 9 bases. Germline values: CDR1 LNHDA, CDR2 SQIVND (reference sequence). J was trimmed by 4 bases and V by 1 base; bases with no gene match: 2. This CDR3 comprises 14 residues.

Many counts were recorded for this clonotype. The rearrangement joins TRBV7-9 to TRBJ2-1, with a weak D call TRBD2 (7 bases). Germline V lookup: CDR1 SEHNR, CDR2 FQNEAQ (reference sequence). The CDR3 covers 11 residues. CDR3 nucleotide sequence: TGTGCAGCTCCGGGGGGCCATGAGCAGTTCTTC. Translating gives CAAPGGHEQFF.

Worth noting for this clonotype: An end of the junction differs from the germline gene, which may be a read error. This chain uses TRBV2 with TRBJ2-5; D uncertain. CDR1 is SNHLY and CDR2 is FYNNEI in the germline V gene. CDR3 length equals 12 residues. The CDR3 DNA sequence: TGTGCCAGCTGTGAGGTCCAAGAGACCCAGTACTTC. Translating gives CASCEVQETQYF.

This clonotype occurred many times. This rearrangement joins TRBV29-1 to TRBJ2-7, with 7 bases matching TRBD2. The CDR3 contains 13 residues. Losses at the gene ends were 3 bases for V and 3 bases for J; bases not matched to a gene: 5. Germline CDR1 is SQVTM and CDR2 is ANQGSEA. Here the CDR3 reads CSVDPGGSYEQYF. The CDR3 nucleotides read TGCAGCGTTGATCCGGGAGGAAGCTACGAGCAGTACTTC.

This clonotype came up many times. The rearrangement joins TRBV16 to TRBJ2-1; 11 nucleotides line up with TRBD2. CDR1 and CDR2 (germline): KGHSY, FQNENV. Germline trimming cut 4 bases from V and 4 bases from J; bases unmatched to any gene: 6. The CDR3 is made up of 16 amino acids. The DNA for the CDR3 is TGTGCCAGCAGCCGCATGACTAGCGGGAAATACAATGAGCAGTTCTTC. This codes for CASSRMTSGKYNEQFF. Together with reference TRBV16 and TRBJ2-1, the CDR3 gives the full variable domain: GEEVAQTPKHLVRGEGQKAKLYCAPIKGHSYVFWYQQVLKNEFKFLISFQNENVFDETGMPKERFSAKCLPNSPCSLEIQATKLEDSAVYFCASSRMTSGKYNEQFFGPGTRLTVL.

This clonotype came up many times. The chain uses TRBV12-3 or TRBV12-4 and TRBJ2-5; TRBD2 matches at 14 bases. V shed 5 bases and J 5 bases; nucleotides not matched to a gene: 10. This CDR3 has 17 residues. The CDR3 DNA follows: TGTGCCAGCAGTGGAGAGGGACTAGCGGGAGACGGGGAGACCCAGTACTTC. Translating it yields CASSGEGLAGDGETQYF.

The rearrangement joins TRBV10-3 to TRBJ2-5; the D is unclear. Germline loops: CDR1 ENHRY, CDR2 SYGVKD. Trimming removed 0 bases at V and 4 bases at J, with 6 bases between. CDR3 length equals 13 residues. CDR3 protein: CAISESIGETQYF. CDR3 coding DNA: TGTGCCATCAGTGAGTCAATTGGAGAGACCCAGTACTTC.

There are a few counts of this clonotype. The rearrangement links TRBV12-3 or TRBV12-4 to TRBJ2-1; D is ambiguous. The CDR3 has 12 amino acids. The V end was cut by 3 bases, the J end by 10 bases, with 10 bases between. CDR3 DNA: TGTGCCAGCAGTTTGCGTACTTCCGAGCAGTTCTTC. Protein: CASSLRTSEQFF.

This rearrangement joins TRBV30 to TRBJ2-4; 7 nucleotides line up with TRBD1. Germline values: CDR1 GTSNPN, CDR2 SVGIG (reference sequence). The CDR3 length is 17 residues. The V and J ends lost 0 bases and 2 bases, in that order; junction bases with no gene match: 10. The CDR3 sequence is CAWSVRGQTGTKNIQYF. The CDR3 DNA reads as TGTGCCTGGAGTGTACGAGGACAGACAGGGACCAAAAACATTCAGTACTTC.

This clonotype came up a few times. The chain is built from TRBV20-1 and TRBJ2-7, with 7 bases lining up with TRBD1. The CDR3 runs 14 residues. Trimming removed 6 bases from V and 3 bases from J; junction bases left unmatched: 11. Germline CDR1 and CDR2: DFQATT and SNEGSKA (reference sequence). The CDR3: CSALPGTDIYEQYF. CDR3 bases: TGCAGTGCCCTTCCCGGGACAGATATCTACGAGCAGTACTTC.